This entry lists 16 T cell receptor beta chains sequenced from one sample in a study of beta chain features in type 1 diabetes. Expressed TCRB transcripts got sequenced, as all isolated RNA was reverse transcribed. TCRdb's table, derived via immunoSEQ multiplex PCR, lists solely in-frame clones and lacks some. The table has around 310,000 clones, more than 9.5% seen once. Material: naive CD4+ T cells from blood. The receptors derive from a woman between 25 and 40 years old in good health.

This chain links TRBV7-3 with TRBJ2-2, with no clear D. In germline, CDR1 is SGHTA, CDR2 FQGTGA. Deletions cut 2 bases from V and 9 bases from J, with 7 bases between. The CDR3 consists of 12 residues. The DNA of the CDR3 is TGTGCCAGCAGCTTAGTTGGCAGGGAGCTGTTTTTT. This encodes CASSLVGRELFF.

The chain joins TRBV7-2 to TRBJ2-7; 7 bases match TRBD1. CDR3 length: 14 amino acids. Germline values: CDR1 SGHTA, CDR2 FQGNSA. Germline trimming cut 2 bases from V and 3 bases from J; bases unmatched to any gene: 4. CDR3 sequence: CASSLSTGDYEQYF. The CDR3 DNA follows: TGTGCCAGCAGCTTAAGCACAGGGGACTACGAGCAGTACTTC.

V gene TRBV11-1 combines with J gene TRBJ2-5, with a possible D match to TRBD2 (6 bases). This CDR3 comprises 14 residues. V was clipped by 1 base and J by 9 bases, with 15 bases between them. CDR1 is SGHAT, CDR2 FQDESV, per germline (reference sequence). CDR3 in DNA: TGTGCCAGCAGCTTAGGCGGAGGGGCGGCGGCCCAGTACTTC. Its translation is CASSLGGGAAAQYF.

The chain's CDR3 is CASSLVVGGVEAFF. DNA of the CDR3: TGTGCCAGCAGTTTAGTAGTAGGGGGGGTTGAAGCTTTCTTT. The J gene is TRBJ1-1, the V gene TRBV28, with a tentative D call TRBD1 (6 bases). The CDR3 extends over 14 amino acids. The germline CDR1 and CDR2 sequences are MDHEN and SYDVKM. Trimming removed 2 bases from V and 7 bases from J, with 14 bases in between. Together with reference TRBV28 and TRBJ1-1, the CDR3 gives the full variable domain: DVKVTQSSRYLVKRTGEKVFLECVQDMDHENMFWYRQDPGLGLRLIYFSYDVKMKEKGDIPEGYSVSREKKERFSLILESASTNQTSMYLCASSLVVGGVEAFFGQGTRLTVV.

The rearrangement uses TRBV5-6 and TRBJ2-7; 9 bases are a match to TRBD1. The junction had 7 bases not matched to a gene; V was cut back by 4 bases and J by 5 bases. The CDR3 has 14 residues. The germline CDR1 and CDR2 sequences are SGHDT and YYEEEE. This chain's CDR3 is CASSRSGTGNEQYF. The CDR3 DNA sequence: TGTGCCAGCAGCCGGAGCGGGACAGGGAACGAGCAGTACTTC.

This chain links TRBV7-8 with TRBJ2-3, with D perhaps TRBD2 (5 bases). Germline values: CDR1 SGHVS, CDR2 FQNEAQ. V lost 0 bases to trimming and J lost 1 base, with 5 bases between them. The CDR3 runs to 14 residues. In DNA, the CDR3 is TGTGCCAGCAGCTTAGCGGGAGGCACAGATACGCAGTATTTT. It yields the protein CASSLAGGTDTQYF.

This clone turned up a few times. The V call is TRBV7-2, the J call TRBJ2-7; 8 bases match TRBD2. The CDR3 is 14 residues long. Germline CDR1 SGHTA, CDR2 FQGNSA. The ends lost 8 bases at V and 2 bases at J; junction bases unmatched: 8. CDR3 sequence reads: CASSSSGGPYEQYF. In nucleotides, the CDR3 is TGTGCCAGCTCTTCGTCGGGAGGGCCCTACGAGCAGTACTTC. The complete variable domain, with remaining parts taken from reference TRBV7-2 and TRBJ2-7, reads GAGVSQSPSNKVTEKGKDVELRCDPISGHTALYWYRQSLGQGLEFLIYFQGNSAPDKSGLPSDRFSAERTGGSVSTLTIQRTQQEDSAVYLCASSSSGGPYEQYFGPGTRLTVT.

J is TRBJ1-2 and V is TRBV11-1; 7 bases are a match to TRBD1. The V gene end was trimmed by 0 bases and the J gene end by 4 bases; junction bases not matched to a gene: 8. The germline V gene has CDR1 SGHAT and CDR2 FQDESV (reference sequence). This CDR3 has 16 residues. The CDR3 sequence is CASSLAIRDSIYGYTF. The CDR3 bases are TGTGCCAGCAGCTTAGCGATTCGGGACAGCATCTATGGCTACACCTTC.

This clone was seen a few times. The rearrangement links TRBV5-1 to TRBJ2-3, with TRBD2 matching 14 bases. This CDR3 spans 17 amino acids. With 2 bases clipped from V and 5 bases from J, the junction kept 7 bases outside the gene matches. The germline gives CDR1 SGHRS, CDR2 YFSETQ. CDR3 amino acids: CASSFRLAGGPGDTQYF. The CDR3 coding sequence is TGCGCCAGCAGCTTTCGACTAGCGGGAGGGCCTGGAGATACGCAGTATTTT.

This clone was seen a few times. V gene TRBV6-5 combines with J gene TRBJ2-5; D possibly corresponds to TRBD1 (6 bases). The CDR3 runs to 13 residues. V was trimmed by 5 bases and J by 5 bases, leaving 12 bases between them. CDR1 MNHEY and CDR2 SVGAGI come from the germline V gene. CDR3 nucleotides: TGTGCCAGCAGTAGGACAGTCGTTGAGACCCAGTACTTC. Amino acids: CASSRTVVETQYF.

The CDR3 protein is CATRGTSGGNSTDTQYF. The CDR3 DNA sequence: TGTGCCACCCGGGGGACTAGCGGGGGGAATAGCACAGATACGCAGTATTTT. The chain is built from TRBV10-3 and TRBJ2-3; 15 nucleotides align to TRBD2. Germline CDR1 reads ENHRY; CDR2 reads SYGVKD. The V and J ends lost 10 bases and 0 bases, in that order; junction bases with no gene match: 8. The CDR3 consists of 17 residues.

The chain carries TRBV27 and TRBJ2-1; 7 nucleotides agree with TRBD2. With 2 bases clipped from V and 7 bases from J, the junction kept 17 bases outside the gene matches. Germline assignment: CDR1 MNHEY and CDR2 SMNVEV (reference sequence). This CDR3 has 18 amino acids. The CDR3 spells CASSLKVLASYLGNEQFF. CDR3 nucleotide sequence: TGTGCCAGCAGTTTAAAGGTACTAGCGTCGTACCTGGGGAATGAGCAGTTCTTC.

Only a few counts were recorded for this clone. This CDR3 is also generated by other DNA sequences in the sample. The rearrangement joins TRBV5-1 to TRBJ1-1; D gene uncertain. Looked up from germline, CDR1 is SGHRS and CDR2 is YFSETQ. The V and J ends lost 0 bases and 5 bases respectively, with 8 bases between them. The CDR3 extends over 13 amino acids. CDR3 loop: CASSLEGGTEAFF. The CDR3 DNA follows: TGCGCCAGCAGCTTGGAAGGAGGGACTGAAGCTTTCTTT.

The table lists this clone with a few counts. The rearrangement joins TRBV25-1 to TRBJ2-2; 8 nucleotides align to TRBD1. CDR3 length: 16 amino acids. Trimming removed 3 bases from V and 5 bases from J; junction bases left unmatched: 8. CDR1 and CDR2 (germline): MGHDK, SYGVNS. CDR3 DNA: TGTGCCAGCAGTGACGGGACAGGATGGGGAACCGGGGAGCTGTTTTTT. This translates into CASSDGTGWGTGELFF.

This clone was detected only a few times. This chain connects TRBV7-9 to TRBJ2-2, with 8 bases fitting TRBD2. The germline V gene encodes CDR1 SEHNR and CDR2 FQNEAQ (reference sequence). J lost 7 bases, V lost 5 bases, and 9 bases had no gene match. This CDR3 is built from 15 residues. CDR3 in DNA: TGTGCCAGCAGCCATCGGCGGGGGGCTGTCGGGGAGCTGTTTTTT. As protein: CASSHRRGAVGELFF.

The chain links TRBV18 to TRBJ1-2, with D tentatively TRBD1 (6 bases). V dropped 3 bases and J dropped 4 bases, with 15 bases sitting between them. CDR3 length: 15 residues. Germline V gene data show CDR1 as KGHSH and CDR2 as LQKENI. The CDR3 is CASSPSGQVLYGYTF. CDR3 DNA sequence: TGTGCCAGCTCACCCTCGGGACAAGTGCTCTATGGCTACACCTTC.